Below, one T cell receptor beta chain is given with its context. The source of the sample is a study of blood T cell repertoires in COVID-19. Study-level background: Samples representing acute and convalescent COVID-19 were sourced from the United States, Italy and Spain. T cells, B-cell-depleted T cells, or PBMCs provided the cDNA or gDNA that served as material.

Methods used by the authors: Amplification with reference gene primers provided the estimates of nucleated cell counts. Generated by immunoSEQ multiplex PCR, the TCRdb table keeps only in-frame clones and is missing some. Clone size and the V and J calls come from that table; the DNA yielded D and trimming. The table shows some 300,000 clones, with 90% occurring only once. CDR3 length equals 14 residues. The germline CDR1 and CDR2 sequences are MNHEY and SVGAGI. V shed 0 bases, J shed 12 bases, and the junction held 10 bases outside the gene matches. Enrolled during active infection, Seattle patients were then followed longitudinally.

Specimen: peripheral blood. This chain joins TRBV6-5 and TRBJ1-2; 7 bases match TRBD1. The TCR originated in a woman aged 45-65 years with COVID-19, enrolled during active disease. The CDR3 nucleotides are TGTGCCAGCAGTTACTCCACGGGACAGACAAGCAACACCTTC. Residues: CASSYSTGQTSNTF.